The present entry profiles one T cell receptor (beta chain) with its context. V shed 4 bases, J shed 6 bases, and the junction held 8 bases outside the gene matches. CDR3 length equals 16 residues. Germline V gene sequence: CDR1 MNHEY, CDR2 SVGAGI. The record originates from a study of control samples from healthy donors and cancer patients. This table comes from immunoSEQ multiplex PCR, and its TCRdb copy is limited to in-frame clones, with some not included. The sample includes under 150,000 clones, 85% to 90% of them seen just once. The rearrangement joins TRBV6-5 to TRBJ1-4; 10 nucleotides match TRBD1. The clonotype originates from a woman between 70 and 85 years old in good health. Sequenced: blood. CDR3 sequence: CASSSGSGQGYEKLFF. The DNA of the CDR3 is TGTGCCAGCAGTTCCGGATCGGGACAGGGGTATGAAAAACTGTTTTTT.